This TCR beta chain was identified in a study of T cells after yellow fever vaccination. This clonotype was seen more than once but under ten times. TCRdb analysed the 5' RACE reads with MiXCR anew, one entry per CDR3 protein. In the table there are fewer than 350,000 distinct CDR3 sequences, roughly 8.7% of which are singletons. Germline V gives CDR1 SQVTM, CDR2 ANQGSEA. The CDR3 totals 12 residues. Trimming removed 8 bases from V and 7 bases from J, with 15 bases in between. The chain carries TRBV29-1 and TRBJ2-1, with D maybe TRBD1 (5 bases). This clonotype originated in a man between 18 and 29 years old who received the YFV17D yellow fever vaccine. The sequencing here drew on PBMCs, taken on the day of the first yellow fever vaccination. In DNA, the CDR3 is TGCAGCACCGAGCCCCCAGGGAATGAGCAGTTCTTC. This sequence encodes CSTEPPGNEQFF.